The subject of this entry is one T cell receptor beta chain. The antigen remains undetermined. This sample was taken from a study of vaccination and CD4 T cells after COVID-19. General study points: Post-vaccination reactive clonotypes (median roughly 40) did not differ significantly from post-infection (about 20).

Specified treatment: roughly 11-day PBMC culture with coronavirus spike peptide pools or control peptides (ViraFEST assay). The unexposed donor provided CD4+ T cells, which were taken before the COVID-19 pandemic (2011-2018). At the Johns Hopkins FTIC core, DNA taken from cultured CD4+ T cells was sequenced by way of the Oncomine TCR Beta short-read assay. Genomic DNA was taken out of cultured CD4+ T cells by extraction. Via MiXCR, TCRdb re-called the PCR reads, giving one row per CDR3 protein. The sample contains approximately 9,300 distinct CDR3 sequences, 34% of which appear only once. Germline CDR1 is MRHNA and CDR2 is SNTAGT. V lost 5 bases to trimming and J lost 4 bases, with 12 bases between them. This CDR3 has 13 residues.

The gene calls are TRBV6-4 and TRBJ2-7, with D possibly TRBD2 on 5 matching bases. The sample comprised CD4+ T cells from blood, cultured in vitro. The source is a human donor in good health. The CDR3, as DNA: TGTGCCAGCAGTCCCTGGGCGGGTTACGAGCAGTACTTC. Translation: CASSPWAGYEQYF.